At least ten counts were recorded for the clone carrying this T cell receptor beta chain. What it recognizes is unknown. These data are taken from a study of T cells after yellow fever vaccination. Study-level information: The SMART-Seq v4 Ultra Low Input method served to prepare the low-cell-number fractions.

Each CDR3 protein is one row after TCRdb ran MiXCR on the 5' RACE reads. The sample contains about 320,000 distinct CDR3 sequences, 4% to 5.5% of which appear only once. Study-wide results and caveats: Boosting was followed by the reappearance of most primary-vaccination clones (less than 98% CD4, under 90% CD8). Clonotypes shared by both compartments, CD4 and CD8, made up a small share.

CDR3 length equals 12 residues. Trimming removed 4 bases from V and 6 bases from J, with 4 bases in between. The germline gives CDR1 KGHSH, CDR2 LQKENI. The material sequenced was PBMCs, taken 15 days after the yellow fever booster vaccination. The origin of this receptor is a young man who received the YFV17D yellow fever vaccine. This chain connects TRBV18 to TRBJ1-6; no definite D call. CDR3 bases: TGTGCCAGCTCACGGCCTAATTCACCCCTCCACTTT. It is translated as CASSRPNSPLHF.